The clone carrying this TCR beta chain was detected a few times. Its antigen is not identified. Germline CDR1 reads SQVTM; CDR2 reads ANQGSEA. This CDR3 contains 14 residues. The germline V and J ends were trimmed by 4 bases and 7 bases, with 20 bases remaining between them. These data belong to a study of CD8+ T cells in alopecia areata. Study-level findings and limits: Compared with mice, patients displayed less clear TCR sharing, possibly for HLA-related reasons. In scalp and blood, many expanded lesional clones persisted during tofacitinib.

Extracted from the samples, RNA was reverse transcribed into cDNA to serve as the sequencing template. The assay was immunoSEQ multiplex PCR, and TCRdb's table has in-frame clones only and misses some. The sample yields around 270,000 clones, 58% seen once. The treatment was: oral pan-JAK inhibitor, 5-10 mg twice daily. Alopecia areata patients provided lesional scalp punch biopsies and peripheral blood, both collected for the study. Sequencing used CD4+ T cells sorted from blood, obtained at week 24, from a patient treated with tofacitinib. The chain is built from TRBV29-1 and TRBJ2-7; no clear D gene. This TCR derives from a human donor with alopecia areata. CDR3 nucleotide sequence: TGCAGCGTTGCCCCGTACAGTCGCGTTGGGGAGCAGTACTTC. Its translation: CSVAPYSRVGEQYF.